Below, 8 T cell receptor beta chains from the same sample are listed, as sequenced in a study of cytotoxic CD8 clonotypes in ibrutinib-treated CLL. Libraries were prepared by immunoSEQ multiplex PCR; TCRdb keeps only in-frame clonotypes and omits some of them. Of some 200,000 clones listed, 70% were seen once; the top ten hold more than 4.5%. The starting material was PBMCs, obtained after 12 months of ibrutinib treatment. The receptors come from a human donor with chronic lymphocytic leukemia.

The chain uses TRBV4-3 and TRBJ1-4; D might be TRBD1 (5 bases). V gave up 0 bases and J gave up 10 bases, with 9 bases separating them. There are 13 residues in the CDR3. Germline V gene data show CDR1 as LGHNA and CDR2 as YSLEER. CDR3 amino acids: CASSQEEGRKLFF. CDR3 sequence (DNA): TGCGCCAGCAGCCAAGAGGAGGGGCGAAAACTGTTTTTT.

The chain links TRBV7-9 to TRBJ2-3; D may be TRBD2 (6 bases). The CDR3 contains 15 residues. Trimming pared 1 base from V and 10 bases from J, leaving 18 bases between. Germline V CDR1 and CDR2: SEHNR, FQNEAQ (reference sequence). This CDR3 reads CASSLDSLGSIAQYF. As DNA, the CDR3 is TGTGCCAGCAGCTTAGATAGTCTCGGGAGCATTGCGCAGTATTTT.

The genes are TRBV21-1 and TRBJ2-7; the D call in the table, TRBD2, was not verified against the DNA. TRBV21-1 is labeled a pseudogene. CDR3 size: 15 residues. The CDR3 region is CASSLVGGRAYEQYF. The DNA for the CDR3 is TGTGCCAGCAGCCTCGTGGGGGGGAGGGCATACGAGCAGTACTTC.

This rearrangement joins TRBV7-9 to TRBJ1-6; D gene unclear. The CDR3 is 12 amino acids. The germline V gene has CDR1 SEHNR and CDR2 FQNEAQ (reference sequence). Trimming shortened V by 4 bases and J by 13 bases, and 11 bases separated the two germline ends. In DNA form, the CDR3 reads TGTGCCAGCAGCTCAGTACGTCCCCCCCTCCACTTT. Translated, it gives CASSSVRPPLHF.

V is TRBV28 and J is TRBJ2-2; possibly TRBD1 or TRBD2 for D (5 bases each). CDR3 size: 15 residues. The germline V gene encodes CDR1 MDHEN and CDR2 SYDVKM. V was shortened by 3 bases and J by 6 bases, with 14 bases between the two germline ends. Written as DNA, the CDR3 is TGTGCCAGCAGTTTGGACGGGGCCGTCTCCGGGGAGCTGTTTTTT. Protein sequence: CASSLDGAVSGELFF.

The chain joins TRBV11-2 to TRBJ2-1; 7 positions match TRBD1. The germline gives CDR1 SGHAT, CDR2 FQNNGV. The CDR3 is made up of 13 amino acids. The V segment lost 7 bases and the J segment 8 bases; nucleotides outside the gene matches: 8. The CDR3 loop reads CASNRDSQDEQFF. CDR3 bases: TGTGCCAGCAACCGGGACAGCCAGGATGAGCAGTTCTTC.

This rearrangement joins TRBV18 to TRBJ1-2; TRBD1 might be the D (6 bases). Germline V gene data show CDR1 as KGHSH and CDR2 as LQKENI. V was clipped by 2 bases and J by 6 bases, with 10 bases between them. The CDR3 has 13 amino acids. The CDR3 protein is CASSPTGSDGYTF. CDR3 sequence (DNA): TGTGCCAGCTCACCAACAGGGAGCGATGGCTACACCTTC.

The gene calls are TRBV25-1 and TRBJ2-1; 8 bases match TRBD1. CDR3 length equals 14 residues. The J segment lost 6 bases and the V segment lost 5 bases, leaving 6 bases of the junction unmatched. CDR1 MGHDK and CDR2 SYGVNS come from the germline V gene. CDR3 DNA sequence: TGTGCCAGCAGTCCCGGACAGGGATCCAATGAGCAGTTCTTC. It codes for CASSPGQGSNEQFF.